These 22 T cell receptor beta chains came from one sample sequenced in a study of prognosis after radiotherapy for stage I lung cancer. Researchers used two-round multiplex PCR to amplify TCR beta CDR3 starting from genomic DNA. First-round PCR amplification was performed with primers specific to each TRBV and TRBJ gene. Using its own MiXCR run on the multiplex PCR reads, TCRdb lists one record per CDR3 protein. The sample records roughly 25,000 distinct CDR3 sequences, under 60% being singletons. Here the sequenced sample was PBMCs, taken before or after stereotactic body radiation therapy (not recorded which). The source of these receptors is a donor at least 50 years old with non-small cell lung cancer.

At least ten counts were recorded for this clonotype. J is TRBJ2-3 and V is TRBV5-1; tentatively, D is TRBD2 (6 bases). In germline, CDR1 is SGHRS, CDR2 YFSETQ. The CDR3 has 14 amino acids. V gave up 5 bases and J gave up 2 bases, with 12 bases separating them. The CDR3 coding sequence is TGCGCCAGCAGGTCTGGGACTCTCACAGATACGCAGTATTTT. Translation: CASRSGTLTDTQYF.

The chain links TRBV6-2 or TRBV6-3 to TRBJ1-6; a possible D gene is TRBD1 (6 bases). The ends were cut back, 6 bases at V and 9 bases at J, with 27 bases in the middle. There are 18 residues in the CDR3. Germline V gene lookup returns CDR1 MNHEY and CDR2 SVGEGT. The CDR3 region is CASSREGGQQYGISPLHF. CDR3 bases: TGTGCCAGCAGCCGAGAGGGTGGACAGCAATATGGGATTTCACCCCTCCACTTT.

By share, this clonotype ranks as medium-sized. This chain links TRBV27 with TRBJ2-7; D is possibly TRBD1 (6 bases). The CDR3 spans 14 residues. V was shortened by 5 bases and J by 5 bases, with 16 bases between the two germline ends. Germline V lookup: CDR1 MNHEY, CDR2 SMNVEV (reference sequence). The CDR3 sequence is CASSRPGQFNEQYF. The CDR3 coding sequence is TGTGCCAGCAGTCGCCCCGGACAGTTCAACGAGCAGTACTTC.

This chain connects TRBV11-2 to TRBJ2-7; D is undetermined. The CDR3 extends over 14 amino acids. Germline V gene data show CDR1 as SGHAT and CDR2 as FQNNGV. The V gene lost 1 base and the J gene lost 2 bases, with 9 bases spanning the gap. Written as DNA, the CDR3 is TGTGCCAGCAGCTTAGGTGCAGGAGCCTACGAGCAGTACTTC. As protein: CASSLGAGAYEQYF.

This clonotype was counted a single time. This rearrangement joins TRBV20-1 to TRBJ2-1; D gene unclear. Germline V gene sequence: CDR1 DFQATT, CDR2 SNEGSKA (reference sequence). This CDR3 is 15 amino acids long. V lost 0 bases and J 0 bases, leaving 9 bases between the germline ends. The DNA of the CDR3 is TGCAGTGCTAGAGATGTCTGGATCTCCTACAATGAGCAGTTCTTC. This encodes CSARDVWISYNEQFF.

This clonotype was seen repeatedly, ten times or more. This chain connects TRBV28 to TRBJ1-2; 7 nucleotides agree with TRBD1. CDR1 and CDR2 (germline): MDHEN, SYDVKM. Unmatched junction bases numbered 11, after V lost 2 bases and J lost 5 bases. The CDR3 covers 16 residues. This CDR3 is CASSLLTGVGIYGYTF. The DNA for the CDR3 is TGTGCCAGCAGTTTACTTACAGGGGTGGGGATTTATGGCTACACCTTC.

This clonotype was seen at least ten times. The V gene is TRBV2, the J gene TRBJ1-1; a weak D match, TRBD1 (5 bases). The germline V gene encodes CDR1 SNHLY and CDR2 FYNNEI. V dropped 3 bases and J dropped 8 bases, with 13 bases sitting between them. The CDR3 runs 13 residues. The CDR3 is CASSDGPGPEAFF. As DNA, the CDR3 is TGTGCCAGCAGTGATGGGCCGGGGCCAGAAGCTTTCTTT.

This clonotype appeared many times. The rearrangement links TRBV5-1 to TRBJ2-1; D is possibly TRBD1 (5 bases). CDR3 length: 16 residues. V lost 0 bases and J 2 bases, leaving 12 bases between the germline ends. Germline assignment: CDR1 SGHRS and CDR2 YFSETQ. The CDR3 coding sequence is TGCGCCAGCAGCTTGGAGGGGCAGGACCCCTACAATGAGCAGTTCTTC. Translating gives CASSLEGQDPYNEQFF.

The CDR3 loop reads CSASFGYEQYF. For the CDR3, the DNA is TGCAGTGCTAGTTTTGGCTACGAGCAGTACTTC. The rearrangement uses TRBV20-1 and TRBJ2-7; D unresolved. This CDR3 contains 11 residues. Per the germline V gene, CDR1 is DFQATT and CDR2 is SNEGSKA (reference sequence). Trimming removed 3 bases at V and 3 bases at J, with 6 bases between.

V is TRBV10-3 and J is TRBJ2-7; D unresolved. CDR1 and CDR2 (germline): ENHRY, SYGVKD. This CDR3 has 12 residues. The germline V and J ends were trimmed by 0 bases and 12 bases, with 12 bases remaining between them. The CDR3 region is CAISESDSTAYF. Written as DNA, the CDR3 is TGTGCCATCAGTGAGTCAGACTCGACGGCGTACTTC.

This clonotype was detected many times. At one end, the junction sequence differs from germline, possibly due to a read error. The chain recombines TRBV7-7 with TRBJ2-1, with a possible D match to TRBD1 (6 bases). CDR1 and CDR2 from the germline V gene are SSHAT and FNYEAQ (reference sequence). The CDR3 is made up of 15 amino acids. The CDR3 nucleotides are TGTGCTAGCAGCTTATCCGCAGGGGTCAACAATGAGCAGTTCTTC. It encodes CASSLSAGVNNEQFF.

A word on this clonotype: The junction and the germline gene differ at one end; a read error may be behind it. The V call is TRBV6-4, the J call TRBJ2-2; D is ambiguous. Germline V gives CDR1 MRHNA, CDR2 SNTAGT. This CDR3 contains 16 residues. In DNA, the CDR3 is TGTTCCAGCAGTTTATCTCGGCGAGCCTGCACCGGGGAGCTGTTTTTT. Protein product: CSSSLSRRACTGELFF.

This clonotype has a count of ten or more. The chain recombines TRBV28 with TRBJ1-4; weak D call: TRBD1 (6 bases). Germline CDR1 reads MDHEN; CDR2 reads SYDVKM. The CDR3 length is 14 residues. V shed 6 bases and J shed 3 bases, with 11 bases lying between them. CDR3 nucleotides: TGTGCCAGCAGAGAAGGGGGGGCTAATGAAAAACTGTTTTTT. Its translation: CASREGGANEKLFF.

This clonotype was detected many times. V and J are TRBV7-8 and TRBJ2-1, with 8 bases that match TRBD2. After removal of 4 bases from V and 10 bases from J, the junction contained 12 bases not matched to a gene. CDR3 size: 15 residues. Germline-derived CDR1 and CDR2 are SGHVS and FQNEAQ. CDR3 sequence reads: CASSSKRGLIGEQFF. CDR3 in DNA: TGTGCCAGCAGCTCAAAGCGGGGGCTCATTGGAGAGCAGTTCTTC.

This clonotype was observed a handful of times. The chain is built from TRBV6-1 and TRBJ2-3; 7 nucleotides line up with TRBD2. The germline V gene encodes CDR1 MNHNS and CDR2 SASEGT. The CDR3 length is 12 residues. The V segment lost 5 bases and the J segment 8 bases; nucleotides outside the gene matches: 4. The CDR3 DNA sequence: TGTGCCAGCAGTCCTACTAGCGCTACGCAGTATTTT. Its translation is CASSPTSATQYF.

This clonotype came up a few times. This may stem from a read error, because a much larger clone lies one nucleotide away. V usage is TRBV29-1 and J usage is TRBJ2-7; 14 bases are shared with TRBD2. Per the germline V gene, CDR1 is SQVTM and CDR2 is ANQGSEA. This CDR3 is 14 amino acids long. The DNA for the CDR3 is TGCAGCGCCCAGGGACTAGCGGGAGCCTACAAGCAGTACTTC. Amino acid sequence: CSAQGLAGAYKQYF.

In the case of this clonotype: A much larger clone lies one base from this, so it may be a read error. The chain is built from TRBV29-1 and TRBJ2-5; 14 bases align to TRBD2. Germline V CDR1 and CDR2: SQVTM, ANQGSEA. The CDR3 extends over 14 amino acids. The J segment lost 3 bases and the V segment lost 6 bases, leaving 3 bases of the junction unmatched. CDR3 nucleotide sequence: TGCAGCGTGGTGACTAGCGGGAGGGAAGAGACCCAGTACTTC. Translation: CSVVTSGREETQYF.

CDR3 in DNA: TGCAGTGCTAGAGATTACAGGGTAGGAGAAAAACTGTTTTTT. Residues: CSARDYRVGEKLFF. The J gene is TRBJ1-4, the V gene TRBV20-1, with a possible D match to TRBD1 (6 bases). Germline assignment: CDR1 DFQATT and CDR2 SNEGSKA (reference sequence). The V and J ends lost 0 bases and 8 bases respectively, with 13 bases between them. The CDR3 is 14 residues long.

Remarks on this clonotype: A far more abundant clone sits one base away, making this likely a read error. The CDR3 nucleotides are TGTGCCAGCAGCTTAGGAGGTTTCAACTCCCTCCACTTT. This translates into CASSLGGFNSLHF. The genes are TRBV7-8 and TRBJ1-6; no definite D call. The CDR3 extends over 13 amino acids. Germline lookup yields CDR1 SGHVS and CDR2 FQNEAQ. Trimming shortened V by 1 base and J by 14 bases, and 12 bases separated the two germline ends.

In the case of this clonotype: A much larger clonotype is one base distant, so this may be a read error. V and J are TRBV6-9 and TRBJ2-2, with 7 nucleotides matching TRBD2. There are 15 residues in the CDR3. Germline V gene lookup returns CDR1 MNHGY and CDR2 SVAAGI. The CDR3 sequence is CASSWAGVNTWELFF. The CDR3 region has the DNA TGTGCCAGCAGTTGGGCGGGGGTGAACACCTGGGAGCTGTTTTTT.

This clonotype ranks as medium-sized. The chain employs TRBV11-3 and TRBJ2-6; TRBD2 matches 8 bases. Germline values: CDR1 SGHNT, CDR2 YENEEA. CDR3 length equals 17 residues. The ends lost 11 bases at V and 0 bases at J; junction bases unmatched: 12. The chain's CDR3 is CASKGREESSGANVLTF. As DNA, the CDR3 is TGTGCCTCCAAAGGGCGGGAGGAATCCTCTGGGGCCAACGTCCTGACTTTC.

This clonotype was picked up many times. V and J are TRBV10-3 and TRBJ2-5, with D possibly matching TRBD1 (6 bases). Germline CDR1 reads ENHRY; CDR2 reads SYGVKD. Trimming took off 10 bases at V and 2 bases at J, with 20 bases between the two ends. This CDR3 has 15 residues. The CDR3 protein is CATGTDAGVQETQYF. The CDR3 DNA reads TGTGCCACGGGAACCGACGCAGGGGTTCAAGAGACCCAGTACTTC.